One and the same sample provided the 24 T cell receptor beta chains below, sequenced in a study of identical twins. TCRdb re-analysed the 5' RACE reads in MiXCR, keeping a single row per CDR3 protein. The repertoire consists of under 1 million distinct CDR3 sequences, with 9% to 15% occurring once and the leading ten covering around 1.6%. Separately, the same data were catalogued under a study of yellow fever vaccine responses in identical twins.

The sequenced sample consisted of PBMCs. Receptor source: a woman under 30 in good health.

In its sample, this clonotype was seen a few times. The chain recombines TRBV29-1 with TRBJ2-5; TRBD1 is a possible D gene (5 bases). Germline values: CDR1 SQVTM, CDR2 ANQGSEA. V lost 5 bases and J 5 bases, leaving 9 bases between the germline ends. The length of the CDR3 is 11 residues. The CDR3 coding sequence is TGCAGCGTTCAGGGAAGGGAGACCCAGTACTTC. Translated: CSVQGRETQYF.

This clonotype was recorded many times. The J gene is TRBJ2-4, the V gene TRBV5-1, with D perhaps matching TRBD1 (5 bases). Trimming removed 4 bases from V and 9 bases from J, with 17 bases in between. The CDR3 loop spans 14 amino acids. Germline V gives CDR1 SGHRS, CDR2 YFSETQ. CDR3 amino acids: CASSPEGAGAIQYF. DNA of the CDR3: TGCGCCAGCAGCCCGGAAGGGGCCGGAGCCATTCAGTACTTC.

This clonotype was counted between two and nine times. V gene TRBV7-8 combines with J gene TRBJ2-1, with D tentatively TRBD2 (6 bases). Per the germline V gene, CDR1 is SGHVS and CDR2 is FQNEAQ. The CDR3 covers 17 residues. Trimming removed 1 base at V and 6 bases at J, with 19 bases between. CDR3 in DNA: TGTGCCAGCAGCTTAGAGGGCGGGACCCTTCGGGGCAATGAGCAGTTCTTC. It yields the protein CASSLEGGTLRGNEQFF.

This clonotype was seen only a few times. The CDR3 region has the DNA TGCGCCAGCAGCTTGGCGCCCCTACTAGCGGGAGGCTACAATGAGCAGTTCTTC. This sequence encodes CASSLAPLLAGGYNEQFF. The chain carries TRBV5-1 and TRBJ2-1, with TRBD2 matching over 12 bases. Germline CDR1 is SGHRS and CDR2 is YFSETQ. The CDR3 contains 18 residues. After removal of 0 bases from V and 3 bases from J, the junction contained 7 bases not matched to a gene.

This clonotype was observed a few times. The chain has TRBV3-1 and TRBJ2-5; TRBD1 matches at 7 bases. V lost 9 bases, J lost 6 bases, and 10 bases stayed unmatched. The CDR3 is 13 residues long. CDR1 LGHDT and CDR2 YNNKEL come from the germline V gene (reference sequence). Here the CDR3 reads CASSYRGGKTQYF. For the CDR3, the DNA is TGTGCCAGTAGCTACAGGGGTGGTAAGACCCAGTACTTC.

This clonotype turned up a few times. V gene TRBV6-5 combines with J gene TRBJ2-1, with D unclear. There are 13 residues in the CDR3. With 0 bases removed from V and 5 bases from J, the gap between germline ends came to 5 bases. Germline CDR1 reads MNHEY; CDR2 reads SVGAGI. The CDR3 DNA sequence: TGTGCCAGCAGTTACTCTAGGGACAATGAGCAGTTCTTC. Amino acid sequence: CASSYSRDNEQFF.

CDR3 region: CAISELGAVNEQFF. In DNA, the CDR3 is TGTGCCATCAGTGAGTTGGGGGCGGTCAATGAGCAGTTCTTC. The V call is TRBV10-3, the J call TRBJ2-1; TRBD1 might be the D (6 bases). CDR1 is ENHRY and CDR2 is SYGVKD in the germline V gene. Trimming removed 1 base from V and 6 bases from J, with 10 bases in between. The CDR3 totals 14 residues.

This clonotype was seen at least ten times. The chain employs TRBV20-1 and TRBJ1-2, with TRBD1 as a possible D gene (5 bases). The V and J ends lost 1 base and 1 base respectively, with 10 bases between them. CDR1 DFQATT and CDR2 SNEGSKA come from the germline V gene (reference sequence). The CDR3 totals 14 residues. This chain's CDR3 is CSARGRGDNYGYTF. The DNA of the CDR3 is TGCAGTGCTAGAGGCCGAGGGGATAACTATGGCTACACCTTC.

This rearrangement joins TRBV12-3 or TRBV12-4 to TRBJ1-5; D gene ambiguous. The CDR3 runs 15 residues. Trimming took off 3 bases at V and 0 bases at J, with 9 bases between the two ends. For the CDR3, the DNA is TGTGCCAGCAGTTTGACCAGAGATAGCAATCAGCCCCAGCATTTT. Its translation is CASSLTRDSNQPQHF.

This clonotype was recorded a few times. CDR3 sequence (DNA): TGTGCCAGCAGTCCCCGTATCCGACTAGCGGGAGACACCGGGGAGCTGTTTTTT. This translates into CASSPRIRLAGDTGELFF. The V and J genes are TRBV12-3 or TRBV12-4 and TRBJ2-2, with 12 bases aligning to TRBD2. The ends lost 5 bases at V and 3 bases at J; junction bases unmatched: 10. This CDR3 has 18 amino acids.

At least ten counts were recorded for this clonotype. CDR3 DNA sequence: TGTGCCAGCAGCCCGAGACGGGGAGATTACAATGAGCAGTTCTTC. Protein sequence: CASSPRRGDYNEQFF. The V gene is TRBV7-2, the J gene TRBJ2-1; maybe TRBD2 (5 bases). The CDR3 is 15 residues long. The V and J ends lost 5 bases and 4 bases respectively, with 15 bases between them. Germline CDR1 and CDR2: SGHTA and FQGNSA. Based on the CDR3 plus reference TRBV7-2 and TRBJ2-1, the full variable domain is GAGVSQSPSNKVTEKGKDVELRCDPISGHTALYWYRQSLGQGLEFLIYFQGNSAPDKSGLPSDRFSAERTGGSVSTLTIQRTQQEDSAVYLCASSPRRGDYNEQFFGPGTRLTVL.

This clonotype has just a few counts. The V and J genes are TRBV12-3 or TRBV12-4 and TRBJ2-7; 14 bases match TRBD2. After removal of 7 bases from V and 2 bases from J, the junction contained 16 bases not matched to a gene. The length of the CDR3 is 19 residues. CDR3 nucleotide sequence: TGTGCCAGCATTATCCCGGGACTAGCGGGAGTGAGACGACCCTACGAGCAGTACTTC. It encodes CASIIPGLAGVRRPYEQYF.

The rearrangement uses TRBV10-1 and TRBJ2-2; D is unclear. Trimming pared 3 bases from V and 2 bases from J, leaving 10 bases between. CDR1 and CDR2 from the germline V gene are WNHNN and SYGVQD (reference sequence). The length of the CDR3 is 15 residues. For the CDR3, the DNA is TGCGCCAGCAGTGATAGGGAAGGAAACACCGGGGAGCTGTTTTTT. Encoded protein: CASSDREGNTGELFF.

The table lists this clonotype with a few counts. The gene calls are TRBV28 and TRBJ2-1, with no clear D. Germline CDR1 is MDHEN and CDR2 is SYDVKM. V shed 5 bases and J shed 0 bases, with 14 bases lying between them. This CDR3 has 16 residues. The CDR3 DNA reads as TGTGCCAGCAGTCCGCCGAGCGTAAGCTCCTACAATGAGCAGTTCTTC. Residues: CASSPPSVSSYNEQFF.

In DNA, the CDR3 is TGCGCCAGCAGTGAGATAGCACTAGCGGGGGGAGGGCAAGAGACCCAGTACTTC. This translates into CASSEIALAGGGQETQYF. The J gene is TRBJ2-5, the V gene TRBV10-2, with 12 bases identical to TRBD2. Germline values: CDR1 WSHSY, CDR2 SAAADI. The CDR3 has 18 amino acids. Losses at the gene ends were 2 bases for V and 2 bases for J; bases not matched to a gene: 9.

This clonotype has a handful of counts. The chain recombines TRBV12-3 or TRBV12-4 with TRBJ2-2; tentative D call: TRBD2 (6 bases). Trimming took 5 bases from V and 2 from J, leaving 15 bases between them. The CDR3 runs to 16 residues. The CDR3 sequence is CASSRRGIVNTGELFF. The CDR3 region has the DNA TGTGCCAGCAGTCGTCGGGGGATTGTCAACACCGGGGAGCTGTTTTTT.

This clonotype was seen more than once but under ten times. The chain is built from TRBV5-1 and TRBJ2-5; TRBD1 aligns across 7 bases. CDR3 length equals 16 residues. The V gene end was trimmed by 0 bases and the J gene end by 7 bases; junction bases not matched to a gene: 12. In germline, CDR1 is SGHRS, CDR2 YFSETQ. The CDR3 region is CASSLVAGQDLGTQYF. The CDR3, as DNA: TGCGCCAGCAGCTTGGTGGCAGGACAGGATTTGGGGACCCAGTACTTC.

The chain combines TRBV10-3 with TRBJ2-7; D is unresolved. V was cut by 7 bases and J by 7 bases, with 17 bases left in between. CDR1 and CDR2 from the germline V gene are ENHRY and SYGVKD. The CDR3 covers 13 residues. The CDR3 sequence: CAITEGGRAEQYF. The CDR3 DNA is TGTGCCATCACCGAAGGTGGCCGTGCGGAGCAGTACTTC.

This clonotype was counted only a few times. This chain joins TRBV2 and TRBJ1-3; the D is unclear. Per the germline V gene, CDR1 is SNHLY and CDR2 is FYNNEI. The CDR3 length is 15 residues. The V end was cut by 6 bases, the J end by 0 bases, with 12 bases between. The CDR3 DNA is TGTGCCAGCAGCCCAGAAAGTCTCTCTGGAAACACCATATATTTT. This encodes CASSPESLSGNTIYF.

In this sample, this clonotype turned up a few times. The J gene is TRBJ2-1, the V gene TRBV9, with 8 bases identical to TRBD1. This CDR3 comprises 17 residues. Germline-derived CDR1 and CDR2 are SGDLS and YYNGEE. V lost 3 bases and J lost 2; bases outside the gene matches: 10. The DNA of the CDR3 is TGTGCCAGCAGCGCCAGGACCGGGACAGGCGCCTACAATGAGCAGTTCTTC. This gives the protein CASSARTGTGAYNEQFF.

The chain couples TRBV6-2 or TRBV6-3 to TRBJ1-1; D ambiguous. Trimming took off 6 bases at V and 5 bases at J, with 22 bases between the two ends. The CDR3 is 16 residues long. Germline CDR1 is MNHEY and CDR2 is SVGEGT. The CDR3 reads CASSLGFRSGQTEAFF. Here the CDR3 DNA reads TGTGCCAGCAGCCTAGGATTTAGATCCGGCCAAACTGAAGCTTTCTTT.

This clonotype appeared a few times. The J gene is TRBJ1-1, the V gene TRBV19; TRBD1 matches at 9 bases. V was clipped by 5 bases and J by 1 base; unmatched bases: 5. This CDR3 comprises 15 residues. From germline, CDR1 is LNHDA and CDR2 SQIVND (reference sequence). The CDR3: CASSVTGGENTEAFF. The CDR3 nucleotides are TGTGCCAGTAGTGTTACAGGGGGCGAGAACACTGAAGCTTTCTTT.

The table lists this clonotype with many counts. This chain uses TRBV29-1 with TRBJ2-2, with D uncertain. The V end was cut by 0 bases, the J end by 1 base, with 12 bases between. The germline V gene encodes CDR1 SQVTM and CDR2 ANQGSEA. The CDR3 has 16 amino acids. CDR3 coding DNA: TGCAGCGTTGAAGAGAGGTCGCAGCGGAACACCGGGGAGCTGTTTTTT. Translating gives CSVEERSQRNTGELFF.

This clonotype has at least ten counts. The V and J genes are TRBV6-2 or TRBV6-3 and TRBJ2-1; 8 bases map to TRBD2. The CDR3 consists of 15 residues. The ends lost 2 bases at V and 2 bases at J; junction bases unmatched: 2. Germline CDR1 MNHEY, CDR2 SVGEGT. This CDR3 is CASSYRGGPYNEQFF. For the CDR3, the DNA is TGTGCCAGCAGTTACCGGGGGGGCCCCTACAATGAGCAGTTCTTC.